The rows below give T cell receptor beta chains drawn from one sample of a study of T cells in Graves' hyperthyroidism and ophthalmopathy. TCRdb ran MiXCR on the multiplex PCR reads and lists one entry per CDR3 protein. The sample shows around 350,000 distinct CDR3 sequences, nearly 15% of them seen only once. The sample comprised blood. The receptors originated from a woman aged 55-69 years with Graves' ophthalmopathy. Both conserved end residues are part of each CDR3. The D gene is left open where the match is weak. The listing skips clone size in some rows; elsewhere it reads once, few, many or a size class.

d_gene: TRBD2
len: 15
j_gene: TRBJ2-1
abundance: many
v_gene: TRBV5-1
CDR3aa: CASSLGGRFYNEQFF
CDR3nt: TGCGCCAGCAGCTTAGGCGGGAGATTCTACAATGAGCAGTTCTTC

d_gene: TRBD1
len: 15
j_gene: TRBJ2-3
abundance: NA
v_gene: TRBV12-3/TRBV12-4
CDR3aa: CATASDRGRSDTQYF
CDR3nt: TGTGCCACCGCCTCGGACAGGGGAAGGTCAGATACGCAGTATTTT

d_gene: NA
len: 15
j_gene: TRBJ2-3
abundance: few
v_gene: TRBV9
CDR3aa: CASSVGVLEVDTQYF
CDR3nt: TGTGCCAGCAGCGTAGGAGTTCTGGAAGTAGATACGCAGTATTTT

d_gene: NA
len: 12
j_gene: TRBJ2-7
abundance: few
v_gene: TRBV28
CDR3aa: CASSNDGYEQYF
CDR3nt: TGTGCCAGCAGTAACGACGGGTACGAGCAGTACTTC

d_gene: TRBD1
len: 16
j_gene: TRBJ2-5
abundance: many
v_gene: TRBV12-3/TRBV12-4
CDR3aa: CASSLVLDRGSETQYF
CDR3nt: TGTGCCAGCAGTTTAGTCTTGGACAGGGGGTCCGAGACCCAGTACTTC

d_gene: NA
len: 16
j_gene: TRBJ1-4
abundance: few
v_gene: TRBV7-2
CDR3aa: CASSLARGVHNEKLFF
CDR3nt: TGTGCCAGCAGCTTAGCGCGCGGCGTACATAATGAAAAACTGTTTTTT

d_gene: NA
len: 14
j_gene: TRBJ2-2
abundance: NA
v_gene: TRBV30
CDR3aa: CAWSVRQNTGELFF
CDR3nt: TGTGCCTGGAGTGTAAGGCAGAACACCGGGGAGCTGTTTTTT

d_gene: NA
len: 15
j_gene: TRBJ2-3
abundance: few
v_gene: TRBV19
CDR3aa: CASSMVAGALDTQYF
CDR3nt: TGTGCCAGTAGTATGGTGGCAGGCGCTTTAGATACGCAGTATTTT

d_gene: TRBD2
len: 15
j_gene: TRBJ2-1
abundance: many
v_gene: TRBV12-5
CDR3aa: CASGIASGSFPEQFF
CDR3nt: TGTGCTAGTGGTATAGCTAGCGGGAGTTTTCCTGAGCAGTTCTTC

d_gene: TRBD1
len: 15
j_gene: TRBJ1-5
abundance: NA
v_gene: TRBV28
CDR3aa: CASPDRGGDNQPQHF
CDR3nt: TGTGCCAGCCCGGACAGGGGGGGGGACAATCAGCCCCAGCATTTT

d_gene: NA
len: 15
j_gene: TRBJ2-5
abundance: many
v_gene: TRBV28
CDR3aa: CASSTGTGVQETQYF
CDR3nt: TGTGCCAGCAGTACCGGGACGGGGGTCCAAGAGACCCAGTACTTC